A selection of T cell receptor beta chains follows, all from one sample in a study of vaccination and CD4 T cells after COVID-19. For these receptors, no antigen is known. One entry per CDR3 protein results from TCRdb running MiXCR on the PCR reads. Found here are 11,000 or so distinct CDR3 sequences, around half of them singletons; the top ten hold about 11%. The specimen sequenced was CD4+ T cells from blood, cultured in vitro. The receptor set was obtained from a human donor who had recovered from COVID-19. Both conserved end residues are trimmed from each CDR3. Rows give clone size only sometimes, using once, few, many, or a class for an expanded clone.

13	TRBJ2-5	TRBV5-1	.	ASSFGQGQGETQY
12	TRBJ2-1	TRBV11-2	.	ASSRPTSFNEQF
14	TRBJ2-7	TRBV5-1	.	ASSLGTSGFSYEQY
13	TRBJ2-1	TRBV10-3	.	AISITSEGGAEQF
20	TRBJ2-1	TRBV30	.	AWSSKRGGRVMGLAAHNEQF
12	TRBJ2-5	TRBV18	.	ASSRTGEEETQY
11	TRBJ1-6	TRBV27	.	ASRDYSGSPLH
13	TRBJ1-4	TRBV6-5	few	ASSYSRGDWEKLF
12	TRBJ2-6	TRBV2	few	ASSRISGANVLT
13	TRBJ2-5	TRBV15	.	ATSYTGGGQETQY
13	TRBJ1-1	TRBV2	.	ASSASNLENTEAF
13	TRBJ2-2	TRBV7-3	few	ASSQEGSSTGELF
14	TRBJ1-1	TRBV5-1	once	ASSPSGRAADTEAF
12	TRBJ2-5	TRBV30	few	AWSAGLAGETQY
12	TRBJ1-2	TRBV24-1	few	ATSGRTVEYGYT
14	TRBJ2-5	TRBV28	.	ASSISAGAAQETQY
10	TRBJ2-7	TRBV20-1	once	SASPLVAEQY
9	TRBJ2-1	TRBV12-5	.	ASGLYNEQF
13	TRBJ1-4	TRBV7-9	.	ASSWHRETNEKLF
12	TRBJ2-3	TRBV29-1	.	SVGTSGRADTQY